The 23 T cell receptor beta chains given below trace back to one sample, sequenced in a study of blood T cell repertoires in COVID-19 (TCRdb year 2020). The method behind the library was the immunoSEQ multiplex PCR assay. TCRdb limited this immuneACCESS table to in-frame rearrangements with V and J called. A share of clones is missing; checked studies link under half to unresolved V genes, and the rest is unexplained. The sample table contains 130,000 or so clones; only one count was recorded for 60% to 85% of them. 20% to 25% of the sample goes to the ten largest clones. Sequencing was performed on peripheral blood. These receptors all come from a man older than 75 with acute or convalescent COVID-19.

This clone was observed a few times. The CDR3 here is CASSQDRGRYSPLHF. The CDR3 DNA reads as TGTGCCAGCAGCCAAGATCGGGGGAGGTATTCACCCCTCCACTTT. The genes are TRBV3-1 (or the pseudogene TRBV3-2) and TRBJ1-6, with D maybe TRBD1 (5 bases). Germline lookup yields CDR1 LGHDT and CDR2 YNNKEL (reference sequence). The CDR3 totals 15 residues. Trimming pared 0 bases from V and 8 bases from J, leaving 11 bases between.

The chain has TRBV7-3 and TRBJ2-7; D may be TRBD2 (6 bases). The CDR3 consists of 13 residues. V lost 0 bases, J lost 6 bases, and 9 bases lay in between. From germline, CDR1 is SGHTA and CDR2 FQGTGA. The CDR3 is CASSLTQGGEQYF. Written as DNA, the CDR3 is TGTGCCAGCAGCTTAACGCAGGGAGGCGAGCAGTACTTC.

V usage is TRBV6-5 and J usage is TRBJ1-6, with no clear D. Deletions cut 5 bases from V and 9 bases from J, with 14 bases between. Germline loops: CDR1 MNHEY, CDR2 SVGAGI. The CDR3 spans 14 residues. CDR3 protein: CASSSSLLVSPLHF. In nucleotides, the CDR3 is TGTGCCAGCAGTAGTAGCTTACTTGTTTCACCCCTCCACTTT.

J is TRBJ2-1 and V is TRBV12-5; D not certain. Per the germline V gene, CDR1 is LGHNT and CDR2 is FRNRAP. V was pared by 11 bases and J by 0 bases, with 5 bases between. CDR3 length equals 11 residues. The CDR3 loop reads CASSSYNEQFF. The CDR3 bases are TGTGCTTCTTCCTCCTACAATGAGCAGTTCTTC.

The chain joins TRBV7-2 to TRBJ2-1, with TRBD2 identical over 8 bases. J was trimmed by 6 bases and V by 5 bases; bases with no gene match: 6. Germline V lookup: CDR1 SGHTA, CDR2 FQGNSA. The CDR3 runs to 14 residues. As DNA, the CDR3 is TGTGCCAGCAGCATCGGGGGGGCCCGCAATGAGCAGTTCTTC. The encoded protein is CASSIGGARNEQFF.

This chain links TRBV7-8 with TRBJ2-5; possible D gene TRBD2, 7 bases. The V end was cut by 0 bases, the J end by 4 bases, with 9 bases between. CDR1 and CDR2 (germline): SGHVS, FQNEAQ. The CDR3 spans 14 residues. The CDR3, as DNA: TGTGCCAGCAGCTTAGCCGGGGGGCTAGAGACCCAGTACTTC. Its translation: CASSLAGGLETQYF. The whole variable domain, filled in from reference TRBV7-8 and TRBJ2-5, reads GAGVSQSPRYKVAKRGQDVALRCDPISGHVSLFWYQQALGQGPEFLTYFQNEAQLDKSGLPSDRFFAERPEGSVSTLKIQRTQQEDSAVYLCASSLAGGLETQYFGPGTRLLVL.

V gene TRBV12-3 or TRBV12-4 combines with J gene TRBJ2-1; D might be TRBD1 (5 bases). CDR3 size: 13 residues. V lost 3 bases, J lost 9 bases, and 12 bases lay in between. CDR3 DNA: TGTGCCAGCAGTTTGGCCCTCAGGGTTGAGCAGTTCTTC. It specifies CASSLALRVEQFF.

This clone was detected only once. The chain combines TRBV13 with TRBJ2-3; no firm D call. This CDR3 spans 13 amino acids. The V end lost 3 bases, the J end lost 3 bases, and 7 bases lay between the germline ends. Germline CDR1 PRHDT, CDR2 FYEKMQ (reference sequence). CDR3 sequence (DNA): TGTGCCAGCAGCTTGACCGGGACAGATACGCAGTATTTT. Translating gives CASSLTGTDTQYF.

The count of this clone is one. The chain employs TRBV15 and TRBJ2-3; 9 nucleotides line up with TRBD1. The CDR3 is 16 amino acids. Germline lookup yields CDR1 LNHNV and CDR2 YYDKDF (reference sequence). The trim removed 1 base at V and 3 bases at J, leaving 5 bases unmatched. CDR3 coding DNA: TGTGCCACCAGCAGAGTATCGGGACAGGGTACAGATACGCAGTATTTT. This gives the protein CATSRVSGQGTDTQYF. The variable domain in full, with the rest retrieved from reference TRBV15 and TRBJ2-3, is DAMVIQNPRYQVTQFGKPVTLSCSQTLNHNVMYWYQQKSSQAPKLLFHYYDKDFNNEADTPDNFQSRRPNTSFCFLDIRSPGLGDTAMYLCATSRVSGQGTDTQYFGPGTRLTVL.

The chain links TRBV11-2 to TRBJ1-6; D remains ambiguous. V lost 5 bases and J 9 bases, leaving 20 bases between the germline ends. The CDR3 extends over 16 amino acids. Germline V gene lookup returns CDR1 SGHAT and CDR2 FQNNGV. The CDR3 is CASSPRRELRVSPLHF. CDR3 DNA sequence: TGTGCCAGCAGCCCAAGGAGGGAGTTAAGGGTTTCACCCCTCCACTTT.

This clone was detected only a few times. Other DNA sequences in the sample encode the same CDR3. This chain links TRBV18 with TRBJ2-2, with D perhaps matching TRBD1 (5 bases). V was clipped by 0 bases and J by 0 bases, with 8 bases between them. Germline V gives CDR1 KGHSH, CDR2 LQKENI. The CDR3 consists of 16 residues. The DNA for the CDR3 is TGTGCCAGCTCACCACCAAGGGGCTCGAACACCGGGGAGCTGTTTTTT. Protein product: CASSPPRGSNTGELFF.

The chain recombines TRBV6-5 with TRBJ2-1; 10 bases map to TRBD1. The length of the CDR3 is 13 residues. Losses at the gene ends were 7 bases for V and 8 bases for J; bases not matched to a gene: 5. Germline-derived CDR1 and CDR2 are MNHEY and SVGAGI. The chain's CDR3 is CASKGQGLDEQFF. CDR3 DNA sequence: TGTGCCAGCAAGGGACAGGGGTTAGATGAGCAGTTCTTC.

The chain combines TRBV6-5 with TRBJ2-5, with TRBD2 as a possible D gene (6 bases). This CDR3 is built from 14 residues. Trimming shortened V by 6 bases and J by 4 bases, and 15 bases separated the two germline ends. In germline, CDR1 is MNHEY, CDR2 SVGAGI. CDR3 sequence reads: CASSPGPGGETQYF. The CDR3 nucleotides are TGTGCCAGCAGCCCGGGGCCCGGGGGAGAGACCCAGTACTTC.

The V and J genes are TRBV3-1 (or the pseudogene TRBV3-2) and TRBJ1-1; D remains unclear. The CDR3 is made up of 13 amino acids. Between the trimmed V and J ends, which lost 4 bases and 1 base, there was a span of 7 bases. CDR1 and CDR2 from the germline V gene are LGHDT and YNNKEL (reference sequence). Written as DNA, the CDR3 is TGTGCCAGCAGCCCCCTAAGGAACACTGAAGCTTTCTTT. Translated: CASSPLRNTEAFF.

The chain combines TRBV10-3 with TRBJ2-1; 12 bases align to TRBD1. Per germline, CDR1 ENHRY and CDR2 SYGVKD. The CDR3 covers 15 residues. V lost 6 bases, J lost 6 bases, and 6 bases stayed unmatched. The CDR3 spells CAISAGTGGLNEQFF. The CDR3 DNA follows: TGTGCCATCAGCGCTGGGACAGGGGGCCTCAATGAGCAGTTCTTC.

The chain is built from TRBV10-2 and TRBJ1-2; D perhaps matches TRBD1 (6 bases). Trimming shortened V by 6 bases and J by 8 bases, and 19 bases separated the two germline ends. This CDR3 is 14 amino acids long. The germline V gene has CDR1 WSHSY and CDR2 SAAADI. DNA of the CDR3: TGCGCCAGCAGCCCACAGGGTTCCATGGGAGGCTACACCTTC. Translating gives CASSPQGSMGGYTF.

V and J are TRBV4-2 and TRBJ2-3; 11 bases match TRBD2. The junction had 4 bases not matched to a gene; V was cut back by 4 bases and J by 4 bases. The CDR3 loop spans 15 amino acids. Germline V gives CDR1 LGHNA, CDR2 YNFKEQ. The CDR3 region has the DNA TGTGCCAGCAGCCCGACTAGCGGGGTCGCAGATACGCAGTATTTT. It yields the protein CASSPTSGVADTQYF.

The chain links TRBV7-2 to TRBJ2-5; TRBD2 might be the D (6 bases). The V end lost 3 bases, the J end lost 1 base, and 9 bases lay between the germline ends. Germline values: CDR1 SGHTA, CDR2 FQGNSA. The CDR3 spans 14 residues. CDR3 in DNA: TGTGCCAGCAGCTTGGGGCGGGGCCAAGAGACCCAGTACTTC. It is translated as CASSLGRGQETQYF. Supplemented by reference TRBV7-2 and TRBJ2-5, the full variable domain reads GAGVSQSPSNKVTEKGKDVELRCDPISGHTALYWYRQSLGQGLEFLIYFQGNSAPDKSGLPSDRFSAERTGGSVSTLTIQRTQQEDSAVYLCASSLGRGQETQYFGPGTRLLVL.

The rearrangement joins TRBV6-5 to TRBJ1-2; 9 bases are shared with TRBD1. There are 14 residues in the CDR3. V shed 6 bases and J 8 bases; nucleotides not matched to a gene: 10. Germline V CDR1 and CDR2: MNHEY, SVGAGI. CDR3: CASRVTGGGEGYTF. In DNA, the CDR3 is TGTGCCAGCAGGGTAACAGGGGGCGGTGAAGGCTACACCTTC.

This clone was counted between two and nine times. The J gene is TRBJ1-3, the V gene TRBV9; D perhaps matches TRBD1 (6 bases). This CDR3 contains 16 residues. V dropped 5 bases and J dropped 4 bases, with 19 bases sitting between them. Germline CDR1 and CDR2: SGDLS and YYNGEE. The CDR3, as DNA: TGTGCCAGCAGTCCCCGGCCACAGGGATCAGGAAACACCATATATTTT. Translated, it gives CASSPRPQGSGNTIYF. The full variable domain, its missing parts supplied by reference TRBV9 and TRBJ1-3, is DSGVTQTPKHLITATGQRVTLRCSPRSGDLSVYWYQQSLDQGLQFLIQYYNGEERAKGNILERFSAQQFPDLHSELNLSSLELGDSALYFCASSPRPQGSGNTIYFGEGSWLTVV.

The chain employs TRBV2 and TRBJ1-4; D gene uncertain. V was trimmed by 6 bases and J by 6 bases, leaving 8 bases between them. Germline V lookup: CDR1 SNHLY, CDR2 FYNNEI. The CDR3 totals 12 residues. CDR3 region: CASRGGYEKLFF. In nucleotides, the CDR3 is TGTGCCAGCAGAGGAGGGTATGAAAAACTGTTTTTT. The full variable domain, with the rest looked up from reference TRBV2 and TRBJ1-4, is EPEVTQTPSHQVTQMGQEVILRCVPISNHLYFYWYRQILGQKVEFLVSFYNNEISEKSEIFDDQFSVERPDGSNFTLKIRSTKLEDSAMYFCASRGGYEKLFFGSGTQLSVL.

The genes are TRBV30 and TRBJ2-1; a weak D match, TRBD1 (6 bases). The germline V gene encodes CDR1 GTSNPN and CDR2 SVGIG (reference sequence). CDR3 length equals 15 residues. V was trimmed by 1 base and J by 0 bases, leaving 10 bases between them. The CDR3 DNA follows: TGTGCCTGGAGTGCCGGACAGAGCTCCTACAATGAGCAGTTCTTC. It encodes CAWSAGQSSYNEQFF.

The sample holds a few counts of this clone. The rearrangement joins TRBV27 to TRBJ2-3; tentative D call: TRBD2 (5 bases). CDR1 is MNHEY, CDR2 SMNVEV, per germline (reference sequence). V was clipped by 3 bases and J by 0 bases, with 7 bases between them. The CDR3 sequence is 14 residues long. CDR3: CASSFGGSTDTQYF. DNA of the CDR3: TGTGCCAGCAGTTTTGGCGGGAGCACAGATACGCAGTATTTT.